A single sample gave rise to the 28 T cell receptor beta chains below, sequenced in a study of blood T cell repertoires in COVID-19. TCRdb's table, derived via immunoSEQ multiplex PCR, lists solely in-frame clones and lacks some. Counted here are over 150,000 clones, roughly 89% occurring once; the ten biggest clones make up less than 5%. Sequenced input: peripheral blood. Receptor source: a woman aged 60-75 years who had recovered from COVID-19.

The V and J genes are TRBV5-8 and TRBJ2-3; 14 bases match TRBD2. Germline values: CDR1 SGHTS, CDR2 YDEGEE. This CDR3 is built from 16 residues. V lost 4 bases, J lost 4 bases, and 5 bases stayed unmatched. The DNA for the CDR3 is TGTGCCAGCAGCATAGAGACTAGCGGGGGGGCAGATACGCAGTATTTT. Translating it yields CASSIETSGGADTQYF. The full variable domain, in which reference TRBV5-8 and TRBJ2-3 provide the parts outside the CDR3, is EAGVTQSPTHLIKTRGQQATLRCSPISGHTSVYWYQQALGLGLQFLLWYDEGEERNRGNFPPRFSGRQFPNYSSELNVNALELEDSALYLCASSIETSGGADTQYFGPGTRLTVL.

CDR3 sequence (DNA): TGTGCCAGCAGCTTCACAACAGGGCGGACCTACAATGAGCAGTTCTTC. It translates to CASSFTTGRTYNEQFF. This sequence joins TRBV5-5 and TRBJ2-1; TRBD1 is a possible D gene (6 bases). CDR1 is SGHKS and CDR2 is YYEKEE in the germline V gene (reference sequence). V gave up 2 bases and J gave up 2 bases, with 14 bases separating them. The CDR3 loop spans 16 amino acids.

The rearrangement links TRBV6-5 to TRBJ2-1, with 7 bases matching TRBD1. CDR3 length: 16 amino acids. V gave up 4 bases and J gave up 0 bases; unmatched junction bases: 6. CDR1 is MNHEY, CDR2 SVGAGI, per germline. In nucleotides, the CDR3 is TGTGCCAGCAGTTTCCAGGGGGTTAGCTCCTACAATGAGCAGTTCTTC. Amino acids: CASSFQGVSSYNEQFF.

V and J are TRBV6-5 and TRBJ2-1, with 8 bases fitting TRBD2. CDR1 and CDR2 (germline): MNHEY, SVGAGI. CDR3 length equals 15 residues. V lost 6 bases, J lost 8 bases, and 12 bases stayed unmatched. The DNA of the CDR3 is TGTGCCAGCAGCGTTGCCGGGACTAGTTCCTATGAGCAGTTCTTC. Translating it yields CASSVAGTSSYEQFF.

Concerning this clone: One end of the junction is discordant with germline, which a read error may explain. V gene TRBV7-2 combines with J gene TRBJ2-7; 8 bases fit TRBD2. Germline loops: CDR1 SGHTA, CDR2 FQGNSA. CDR3 length: 13 amino acids. The CDR3 spells CASSLDGGAARNF. CDR3 nucleotides: TGTGCCAGCAGCTTAGACGGGGGGGCAGCTCGGAACTTC.

The chain couples TRBV9 to TRBJ1-2; D not resolved. The CDR3 has 14 amino acids. Germline lookup yields CDR1 SGDLS and CDR2 YYNGEE. V was pared by 0 bases and J by 7 bases, with 13 bases between. The CDR3 region has the DNA TGTGCCAGCAGCGTAGACAGCAGCATCTTTGGCTACACCTTC. Its translation is CASSVDSSIFGYTF.

V usage is TRBV28 and J usage is TRBJ2-7; D is perhaps TRBD1 (5 bases). The V gene lost 7 bases and the J gene lost 0 bases, with 13 bases spanning the gap. Germline CDR1 is MDHEN and CDR2 is SYDVKM. The CDR3 contains 14 residues. CDR3: CASTRQMGSYEQYF. The CDR3 DNA sequence: TGTGCCAGCACCCGACAGATGGGCTCCTACGAGCAGTACTTC. Filled out from reference TRBV28 and TRBJ2-7, the complete variable domain reads DVKVTQSSRYLVKRTGEKVFLECVQDMDHENMFWYRQDPGLGLRLIYFSYDVKMKEKGDIPEGYSVSREKKERFSLILESASTNQTSMYLCASTRQMGSYEQYFGPGTRLTVT.

The CDR3 sequence: CASSLGSGGFQETQYF. The CDR3 DNA reads TGTGCCAGCAGCCTAGGTAGCGGGGGTTTCCAAGAGACCCAGTACTTC. The chain links TRBV3-1 (or the pseudogene TRBV3-2) to TRBJ2-5, with 9 bases matching TRBD2. Per germline, CDR1 LGHDT and CDR2 YNNKEL (reference sequence). After removal of 4 bases from V and 1 base from J, the junction contained 7 bases not matched to a gene. The CDR3 runs to 16 residues.

The chain carries TRBV28 and TRBJ1-2; a possible D gene is TRBD1 (6 bases). The CDR3 spans 13 residues. The germline gives CDR1 MDHEN, CDR2 SYDVKM. V was cut by 6 bases and J by 7 bases, with 15 bases left in between. The CDR3 DNA is TGTGCCAGCAGCGGGGGGGCCTCGCTTGGCTACACCTTC. It specifies CASSGGASLGYTF.

V is TRBV27 and J is TRBJ2-2; 10 bases are shared with TRBD1. V lost 3 bases, J lost 8 bases, and 9 bases stayed unmatched. CDR1 is MNHEY and CDR2 is SMNVEV in the germline V gene (reference sequence). CDR3 length: 16 amino acids. The CDR3 sequence: CASSFRDRGSAGELFF. In nucleotides, the CDR3 is TGTGCCAGCAGTTTTCGGGACAGGGGATCAGCTGGGGAGCTGTTTTTT.

V is TRBV24-1 and J is TRBJ1-5; TRBD1 aligns across 8 bases. This CDR3 comprises 16 residues. Looked up from germline, CDR1 is KGHDR and CDR2 is SFDVKD. V lost 12 bases, J lost 0 bases, and 12 bases stayed unmatched. CDR3 nucleotide sequence: TGTGCCGCGAGACAGGGGCCCCTCCTTAGCAATCAGCCCCAGCATTTT. Translation: CAARQGPLLSNQPQHF.

The J gene is TRBJ2-7, the V gene TRBV5-4, with 12 bases matching TRBD1. Germline V gives CDR1 SGHNT, CDR2 YYREEE (reference sequence). The CDR3 loop spans 19 amino acids. V was pared by 0 bases and J by 3 bases, with 13 bases of the junction left unmatched. The CDR3 reads CASSLGAGQGARNGYEQYF. CDR3 bases: TGTGCCAGCAGCTTGGGAGCGGGACAGGGGGCAAGGAACGGCTACGAGCAGTACTTC.

The chain combines TRBV6-1 with TRBJ1-1, with a possible D match to TRBD1 (5 bases). Germline V CDR1 and CDR2: MNHNS, SASEGT. Trimming removed 2 bases at V and 4 bases at J, with 14 bases between. This CDR3 has 15 residues. The CDR3, as DNA: TGTGCCAGCAGTGAAACGTGGGGCTCGGTCACTGAAGCTTTCTTT. This sequence encodes CASSETWGSVTEAFF.

The chain couples TRBV7-9 to TRBJ1-2; D not certain. V lost 5 bases, J lost 10 bases, and 20 bases lay in between. This CDR3 has 14 residues. Germline V gene lookup returns CDR1 SEHNR and CDR2 FQNEAQ (reference sequence). The CDR3 protein is CASSAYADFISYTF. The CDR3 DNA sequence: TGTGCCAGCAGCGCATATGCGGACTTCATATCCTACACCTTC.

The CDR3 loop reads CASTATGGSNQPQHF. CDR3 nucleotides: TGTGCCAGCACAGCGACAGGGGGGTCCAATCAGCCCCAGCATTTT. This chain uses TRBV6-5 with TRBJ1-5; 9 bases line up with TRBD1. This CDR3 region has 15 residues. From germline, CDR1 is MNHEY and CDR2 SVGAGI. V dropped 7 bases and J dropped 3; count of bases not matched to a gene: 7.

This clone has just one count. The J gene is TRBJ2-7, the V gene TRBV29-1; 10 bases match TRBD1. CDR3 length: 13 amino acids. Per germline, CDR1 SQVTM and CDR2 ANQGSEA. J was trimmed by 5 bases and V by 4 bases; bases with no gene match: 5. CDR3 DNA sequence: TGCAGCGTTGTGGGGACAGGGGCCGACGAGCAGTACTTC. Translation gives CSVVGTGADEQYF.

This clone was seen once. This chain uses TRBV5-1 with TRBJ1-1; D not resolved. Germline V gives CDR1 SGHRS, CDR2 YFSETQ. The CDR3 totals 14 residues. The germline V and J ends were trimmed by 5 bases and 0 bases, with 11 bases remaining between them. CDR3 protein: CASSPGNLNTEAFF. CDR3 in DNA: TGCGCCAGCAGTCCAGGTAATCTGAACACTGAAGCTTTCTTT.

J is TRBJ2-7 and V is TRBV28, with 9 positions matching TRBD1. The CDR3 extends over 17 amino acids. With 0 bases clipped from V and 2 bases from J, the junction kept 8 bases outside the gene matches. CDR1 MDHEN and CDR2 SYDVKM come from the germline V gene. The CDR3 here is CASSLWRIGQGTYEQYF. The CDR3 region has the DNA TGTGCCAGCAGTTTATGGCGAATAGGACAGGGGACCTACGAGCAGTACTTC.

V gene TRBV7-6 combines with J gene TRBJ2-3; 8 bases line up with TRBD2. Losses at the gene ends were 1 base for V and 7 bases for J; bases not matched to a gene: 16. This CDR3 spans 18 amino acids. CDR1 and CDR2 (germline): SGHVS, FNYEAQ. DNA of the CDR3: TGTGCCAGCAGCTTAGTTGATCGGGTAGCGGGGACTGTAAATACGCAGTATTTT. Its protein product is CASSLVDRVAGTVNTQYF.

The chain links TRBV6-5 to TRBJ1-1; 10 positions match TRBD1. V lost 4 bases to trimming and J lost 10 bases; unmatched junction nucleotides: 6. Germline V gene lookup returns CDR1 MNHEY and CDR2 SVGAGI. The CDR3 has 13 amino acids. CDR3 DNA sequence: TGTGCCAGCAGTTTGACAGGGGGCGTGGGAGCTTTCTTT. Its protein is CASSLTGGVGAFF.

This rearrangement joins TRBV4-1 to TRBJ2-3, with 11 bases fitting TRBD1. This CDR3 comprises 16 residues. Germline V gene lookup returns CDR1 MGHRA and CDR2 YSYEKL. V trimming: 6 bases; J trimming: 6 bases; junction bases outside the gene matches: 11. This CDR3 is CASRGTDRGQGDTQYF. CDR3 in DNA: TGCGCCAGCAGAGGAACGGACAGGGGGCAAGGGGATACGCAGTATTTT.

The chain carries TRBV7-9 and TRBJ2-1, with D uncertain. The length of the CDR3 is 11 residues. V lost 3 bases and J 8 bases, leaving 5 bases between the germline ends. Per germline, CDR1 SEHNR and CDR2 FQNEAQ (reference sequence). CDR3 nucleotide sequence: TGTGCCAGCAGCTTCCTTCATGAGCAGTTCTTC. Translation gives CASSFLHEQFF.

The chain links TRBV5-1 to TRBJ1-5; 9 bases match TRBD1. Germline values: CDR1 SGHRS, CDR2 YFSETQ. V was pared by 2 bases and J by 4 bases, with 4 bases of the junction left unmatched. The CDR3 contains 15 residues. CDR3 DNA: TGCGCCAGCAGCTTCGGACAGGGGCTTAATCAGCCCCAGCATTTT. Protein sequence: CASSFGQGLNQPQHF.

This clone was counted a single time. This chain links TRBV24-1 with TRBJ2-7; 12 bases map to TRBD1. This CDR3 region has 14 residues. The V and J ends lost 9 bases and 6 bases, in that order; junction bases with no gene match: 8. Germline V gene sequence: CDR1 KGHDR, CDR2 SFDVKD. The CDR3 loop reads CATGGDRGPTEQYF. The CDR3 DNA is TGTGCCACCGGGGGGGACAGGGGGCCTACCGAGCAGTACTTC.

This clone appeared a single time. J is TRBJ1-5 and V is TRBV6-5; D possibly corresponds to TRBD1 (5 bases). V shed 0 bases and J shed 0 bases, with 9 bases lying between them. The CDR3 extends over 16 amino acids. Germline assignment: CDR1 MNHEY and CDR2 SVGAGI. The CDR3 is CASSYSRTTSNQPQHF. Here the CDR3 DNA reads TGTGCCAGCAGTTACTCTCGGACAACTAGCAATCAGCCCCAGCATTTT.

The chain joins TRBV10-1 to TRBJ2-3; TRBD2 agrees at 7 bases. Germline V lookup: CDR1 WNHNN, CDR2 SYGVQD (reference sequence). The CDR3 sequence is 12 residues long. CDR3 amino acids: CAVSGSTDTQYF. CDR3 nucleotide sequence: TGCGCTGTTAGCGGGTCCACAGATACGCAGTATTTT.

The sample holds one count of this clone. The genes are TRBV29-1 and TRBJ2-7, with D possibly being TRBD2 (6 bases). The CDR3 runs 14 residues. The germline V gene has CDR1 SQVTM and CDR2 ANQGSEA. Between the trimmed V and J ends, which lost 6 bases and 3 bases, there was a span of 18 bases. CDR3 residues: CSVERGNSGYEQYF. In DNA, the CDR3 is TGCAGCGTCGAAAGGGGTAATAGCGGCTACGAGCAGTACTTC.

The chain has TRBV6-5 and TRBJ1-2, with unresolved D. Germline lookup yields CDR1 MNHEY and CDR2 SVGAGI. The germline V and J ends were trimmed by 7 bases and 0 bases, with 9 bases remaining between them. The CDR3 spans 13 residues. CDR3 sequence reads: CASTRDANYGYTF. The CDR3, as DNA: TGTGCCAGCACCCGGGATGCTAACTATGGCTACACCTTC.